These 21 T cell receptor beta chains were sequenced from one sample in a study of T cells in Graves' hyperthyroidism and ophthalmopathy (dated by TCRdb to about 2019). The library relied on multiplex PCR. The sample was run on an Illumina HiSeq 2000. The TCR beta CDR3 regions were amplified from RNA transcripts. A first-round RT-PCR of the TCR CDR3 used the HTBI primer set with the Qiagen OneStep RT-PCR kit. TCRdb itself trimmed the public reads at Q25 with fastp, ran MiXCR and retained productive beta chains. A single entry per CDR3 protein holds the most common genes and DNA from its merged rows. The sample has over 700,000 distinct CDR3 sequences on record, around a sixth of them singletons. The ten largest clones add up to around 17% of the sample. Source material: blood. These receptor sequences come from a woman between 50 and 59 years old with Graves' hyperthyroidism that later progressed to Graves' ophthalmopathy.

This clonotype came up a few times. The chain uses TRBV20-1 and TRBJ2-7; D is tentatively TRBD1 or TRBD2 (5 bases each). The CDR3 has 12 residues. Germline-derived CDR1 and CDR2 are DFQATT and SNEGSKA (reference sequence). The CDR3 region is CPRMGDPYEQYF. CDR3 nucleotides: TGCCCCAGGATGGGGGATCCCTACGAGCAGTACTTC.

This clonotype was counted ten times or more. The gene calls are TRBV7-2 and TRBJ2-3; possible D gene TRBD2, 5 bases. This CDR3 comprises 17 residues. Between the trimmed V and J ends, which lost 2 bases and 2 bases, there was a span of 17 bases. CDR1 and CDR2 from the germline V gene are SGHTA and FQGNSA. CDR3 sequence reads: CASSLRKGRGNTDTQYF. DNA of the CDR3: TGTGCCAGCAGCTTAAGAAAAGGACGGGGAAACACAGATACGCAGTATTTT.

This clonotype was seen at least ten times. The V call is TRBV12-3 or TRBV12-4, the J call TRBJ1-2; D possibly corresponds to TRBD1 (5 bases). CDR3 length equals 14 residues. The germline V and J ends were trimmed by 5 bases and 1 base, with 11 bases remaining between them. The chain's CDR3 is CASSGGAINYGYTF. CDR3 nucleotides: TGTGCCAGCAGTGGGGGAGCTATTAACTATGGCTACACCTTC.

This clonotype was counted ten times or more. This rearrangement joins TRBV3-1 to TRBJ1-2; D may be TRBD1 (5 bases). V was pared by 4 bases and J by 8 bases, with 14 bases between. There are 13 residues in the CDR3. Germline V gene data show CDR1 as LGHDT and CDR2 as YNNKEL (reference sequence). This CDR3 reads CASSLGQAIGYTF. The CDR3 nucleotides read TGTGCCAGCAGCCTCGGACAAGCAATAGGCTACACCTTC.

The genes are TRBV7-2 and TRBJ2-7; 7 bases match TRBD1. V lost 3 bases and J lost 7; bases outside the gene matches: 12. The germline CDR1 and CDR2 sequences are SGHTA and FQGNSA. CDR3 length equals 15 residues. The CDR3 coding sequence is TGTGCCAGCAGCTTGGGACAGATTGGTAGGTGGGAGCAGTACTTC. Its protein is CASSLGQIGRWEQYF. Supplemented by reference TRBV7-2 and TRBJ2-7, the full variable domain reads GAGVSQSPSNKVTEKGKDVELRCDPISGHTALYWYRQSLGQGLEFLIYFQGNSAPDKSGLPSDRFSAERTGGSVSTLTIQRTQQEDSAVYLCASSLGQIGRWEQYFGPGTRLTVT.

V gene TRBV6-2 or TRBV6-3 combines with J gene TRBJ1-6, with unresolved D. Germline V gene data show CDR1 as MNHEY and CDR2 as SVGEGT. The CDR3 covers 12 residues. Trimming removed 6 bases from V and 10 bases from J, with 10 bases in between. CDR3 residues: CASRARGSPLHF. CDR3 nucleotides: TGTGCCAGCAGAGCCCGTGGATCACCCCTCCACTTT.

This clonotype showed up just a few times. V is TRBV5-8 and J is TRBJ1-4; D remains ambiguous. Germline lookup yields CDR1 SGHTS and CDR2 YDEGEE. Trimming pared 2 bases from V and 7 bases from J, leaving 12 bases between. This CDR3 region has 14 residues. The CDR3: CASSFGGLGEKLFF. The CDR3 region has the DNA TGTGCCAGCAGCTTTGGAGGGTTGGGTGAAAAACTGTTTTTT.

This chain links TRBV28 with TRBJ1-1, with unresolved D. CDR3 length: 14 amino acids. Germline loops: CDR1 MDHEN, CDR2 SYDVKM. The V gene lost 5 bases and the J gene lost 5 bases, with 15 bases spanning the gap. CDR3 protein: CASSPFRGGTEAFF. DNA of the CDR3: TGTGCCAGCAGTCCATTCCGGGGTGGGACTGAAGCTTTCTTT.

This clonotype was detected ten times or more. The CDR3 bases are TGTGCCTGGAGTGTATCGCAGGGCCTATACAATGAGCAGTTCTTC. It codes for CAWSVSQGLYNEQFF. The V and J genes are TRBV30 and TRBJ2-1; the D gene is possibly TRBD1 (5 bases). Between the trimmed V and J ends, which lost 0 bases and 4 bases, there was a span of 13 bases. The CDR3 has 15 residues. CDR1 is GTSNPN and CDR2 is SVGIG in the germline V gene (reference sequence).

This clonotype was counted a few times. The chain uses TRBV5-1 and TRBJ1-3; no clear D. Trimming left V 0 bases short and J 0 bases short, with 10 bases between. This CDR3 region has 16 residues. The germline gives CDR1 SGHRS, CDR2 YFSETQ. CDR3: CASSLAKGFSGNTIYF. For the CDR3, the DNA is TGCGCCAGCAGCTTGGCCAAGGGTTTCTCTGGAAACACCATATATTTT.

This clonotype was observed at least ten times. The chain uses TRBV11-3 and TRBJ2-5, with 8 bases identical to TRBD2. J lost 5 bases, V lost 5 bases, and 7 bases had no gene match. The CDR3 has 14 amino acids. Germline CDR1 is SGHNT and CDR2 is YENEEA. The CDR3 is CASSPGLVEETQYF. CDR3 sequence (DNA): TGTGCCAGCAGCCCGGGACTAGTTGAGGAGACCCAGTACTTC.

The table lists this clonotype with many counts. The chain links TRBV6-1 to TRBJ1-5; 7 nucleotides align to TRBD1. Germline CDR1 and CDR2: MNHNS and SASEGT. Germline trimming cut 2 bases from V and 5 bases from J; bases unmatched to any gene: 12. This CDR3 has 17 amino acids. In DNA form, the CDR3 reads TGTGCCAGCAGTGAATCCGTCCTCGGACAGGTCTATCAGCCCCAGCATTTT. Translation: CASSESVLGQVYQPQHF.

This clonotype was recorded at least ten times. CDR3 nucleotide sequence: TGTGCCAGCAGCACCGAGACAGGGCTTGGCTACACCTTC. Translating it yields CASSTETGLGYTF. The chain links TRBV7-6 to TRBJ1-2, with 7 bases identical to TRBD1. V trimming: 5 bases; J trimming: 7 bases; junction bases outside the gene matches: 7. CDR1 is SGHVS and CDR2 is FNYEAQ in the germline V gene. This CDR3 has 13 amino acids. The full variable domain, its missing parts supplied by reference TRBV7-6 and TRBJ1-2, is GAGVSQSPRYKVTKRGQDVALRCDPISGHVSLYWYRQALGQGPEFLTYFNYEAQQDKSGLPNDRFSAERPEGSISTLTIQRTEQRDSAMYRCASSTETGLGYTFGSGTRLTVV.

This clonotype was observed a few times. The CDR3 sequence is CASRGLSDTQYF. The CDR3 DNA reads as TGTGCCAGCAGGGGGTTATCAGATACGCAGTATTTT. The gene calls are TRBV27 and TRBJ2-3; no firm D call. This CDR3 comprises 12 residues. The V and J ends lost 6 bases and 4 bases respectively, with 8 bases between them. Looked up from germline, CDR1 is MNHEY and CDR2 is SMNVEV (reference sequence).

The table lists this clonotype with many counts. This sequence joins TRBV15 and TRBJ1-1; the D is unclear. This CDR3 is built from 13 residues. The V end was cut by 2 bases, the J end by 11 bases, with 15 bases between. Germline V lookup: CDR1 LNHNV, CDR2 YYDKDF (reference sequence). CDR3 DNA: TGTGCCACCAGCAGAAAGACTGACGGATGGGCTTTCTTT. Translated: CATSRKTDGWAFF.

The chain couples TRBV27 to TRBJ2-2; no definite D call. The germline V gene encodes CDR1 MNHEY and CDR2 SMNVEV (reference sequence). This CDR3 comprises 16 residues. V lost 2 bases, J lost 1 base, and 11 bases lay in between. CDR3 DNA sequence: TGTGCCAGCAGTTTAAGTGGGGTCAGGAACACCGGGGAGCTGTTTTTT. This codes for CASSLSGVRNTGELFF.

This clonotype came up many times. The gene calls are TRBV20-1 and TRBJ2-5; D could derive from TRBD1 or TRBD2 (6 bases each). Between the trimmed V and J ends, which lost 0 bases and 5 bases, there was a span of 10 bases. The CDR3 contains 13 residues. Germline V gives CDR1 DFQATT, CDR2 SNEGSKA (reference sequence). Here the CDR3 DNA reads TGCAGTGCTAGAGAAAGGGGGGCGGAGACCCAGTACTTC. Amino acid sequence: CSARERGAETQYF.

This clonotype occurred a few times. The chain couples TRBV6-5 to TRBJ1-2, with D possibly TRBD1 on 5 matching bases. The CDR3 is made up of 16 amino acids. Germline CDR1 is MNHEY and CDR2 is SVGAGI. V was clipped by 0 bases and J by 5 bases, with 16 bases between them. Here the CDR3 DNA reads TGTGCCAGCAGTTACTCGGCTACGGGGGGGGGATATGGCTACACCTTC. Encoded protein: CASSYSATGGGYGYTF.

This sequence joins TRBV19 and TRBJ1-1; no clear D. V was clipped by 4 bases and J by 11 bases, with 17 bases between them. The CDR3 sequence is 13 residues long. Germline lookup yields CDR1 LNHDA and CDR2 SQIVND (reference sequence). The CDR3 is CASSKYGLLGAFF. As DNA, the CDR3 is TGTGCCAGTAGTAAATACGGACTCCTGGGGGCTTTCTTT.

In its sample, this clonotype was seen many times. The CDR3 DNA follows: TGTGCCAGCAGCCCACTACAGGGGCCAACCTACGAGCAGTACTTC. Protein product: CASSPLQGPTYEQYF. The chain recombines TRBV7-9 with TRBJ2-7; TRBD1 matches 7 bases. Trimming took 5 bases from V and 2 from J; bases not matched to a gene: 9. Germline-derived CDR1 and CDR2 are SEHNR and FQNEAQ (reference sequence). The CDR3 covers 15 residues.

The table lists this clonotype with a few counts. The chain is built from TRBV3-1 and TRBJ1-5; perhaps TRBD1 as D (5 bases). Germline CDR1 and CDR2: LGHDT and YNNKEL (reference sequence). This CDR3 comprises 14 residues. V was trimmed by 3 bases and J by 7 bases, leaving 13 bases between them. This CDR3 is CASSQGVEDQPQHF. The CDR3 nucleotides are TGTGCCAGCAGCCAGGGGGTTGAGGACCAGCCCCAGCATTTT. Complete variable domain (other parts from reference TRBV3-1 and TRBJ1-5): DTAVSQTPKYLVTQMGNDKSIKCEQNLGHDTMYWYKQDSKKFLKIMFSYNNKELIINETVPNRFSPKSPDKAHLNLHINSLELGDSAVYFCASSQGVEDQPQHFGDGTRLSIL.